The sequence of this T cell receptor (beta chain) was determined in a study of blood T cell repertoires in COVID-19. This CDR3 has 16 residues. CDR1 and CDR2 from the germline V gene are LNHNV and YYDKDF (reference sequence). Trimming stripped 0 bases from V and 2 bases from J, with 14 bases between. Assay used: immunoSEQ multiplex PCR; TCRdb lists only in-frame clones, some missing. There are over 200,000 clones in the sample; approximately 80% occur only once, and approximately 9.2% lies in the top ten. In its sample, this clone was seen a few times. The chain uses TRBV15 and TRBJ2-7, with a tentative D call TRBD2 (6 bases). The TCR comes from a man between 35 and 55 years old who had recovered from COVID-19. Source material: PBMCs or T cells enriched from blood (not recorded which). CDR3 in amino acids: CATSRDRDSVTYEQYF. As DNA, the CDR3 is TGTGCCACCAGCAGAGATCGGGACTCCGTAACCTACGAGCAGTACTTC.